The 14 T cell receptor beta chains below all came from one sample that was sequenced in a study of T cell repertoires in cytomegalovirus infection. Via MiXCR, TCRdb re-called the reads, giving one row per CDR3 protein. Of roughly 500,000 distinct CDR3 sequences in the sample, around 11% are singletons; the top ten hold more than 8.5%. The specimen was PBMCs. These receptors were taken from a human donor in good health (CMV status not recorded). Some clones in this sample may be carry-over from other donors' samples.

This clonotype was counted only a few times. The genes are TRBV5-4 and TRBJ2-5; 7 bases are shared with TRBD2. This CDR3 comprises 15 residues. Unmatched junction bases numbered 7, after V lost 0 bases and J lost 5 bases. Germline CDR1 reads SGHNT; CDR2 reads YYREEE (reference sequence). CDR3 amino acids: CASSLEGGSGETQYF. CDR3 coding DNA: TGTGCCAGCAGCTTGGAGGGCGGGAGCGGCGAGACCCAGTACTTC.

The chain links TRBV2 to TRBJ2-1, with 7 bases lining up with TRBD2. This CDR3 comprises 16 residues. From germline, CDR1 is SNHLY and CDR2 FYNNEI. With 10 bases clipped from V and 2 bases from J, the junction kept 14 bases outside the gene matches. The CDR3 DNA reads as TGTGCCATCCCTAGAGGGCGGGAGAACACCTACAATGAGCAGTTCTTC. Protein product: CAIPRGRENTYNEQFF.

This clonotype has at least ten counts. The J gene is TRBJ2-7, the V gene TRBV27; D possibly corresponds to TRBD1 (5 bases). Germline CDR1 MNHEY, CDR2 SMNVEV (reference sequence). Trimming shortened V by 3 bases and J by 4 bases, and 10 bases separated the two germline ends. The CDR3 is 13 residues long. CDR3 protein: CASSFVGQYEQYF. The CDR3 nucleotides are TGTGCCAGCAGTTTTGTGGGGCAATACGAGCAGTACTTC.

This clonotype was observed a few times. The rearrangement uses TRBV27 and TRBJ1-2; D uncertain. The ends were cut back, 3 bases at V and 7 bases at J, with 18 bases in the middle. The CDR3 length is 15 residues. The germline V gene encodes CDR1 MNHEY and CDR2 SMNVEV (reference sequence). CDR3 in amino acids: CASSFGIRSTGGYTF. CDR3 DNA sequence: TGTGCCAGCAGTTTTGGGATTCGGTCCACCGGTGGCTACACCTTC.

This rearrangement joins TRBV11-3 to TRBJ2-2, with D tentatively TRBD2 (5 bases). V gave up 5 bases and J gave up 4 bases, with 8 bases separating them. The CDR3 runs 13 residues. Germline CDR1 SGHNT, CDR2 YENEEA. The CDR3 sequence: CASSRGVTGELFF. CDR3 nucleotides: TGTGCCAGCAGCCGGGGAGTCACCGGGGAGCTGTTTTTT.

This clonotype appeared many times. The chain has TRBV11-2 and TRBJ1-2, with D unclear. V lost 0 bases to trimming and J lost 6 bases, with 8 bases between them. This CDR3 has 13 residues. Germline V gene lookup returns CDR1 SGHAT and CDR2 FQNNGV. In DNA form, the CDR3 reads TGTGCCAGCAGCTTAGATCTGGGGAATGGCTACACCTTC. Protein product: CASSLDLGNGYTF.

This clonotype was recorded a few times. The V call is TRBV24-1, the J call TRBJ2-2, with a possible D match to TRBD2 (6 bases). Germline CDR1 reads KGHDR; CDR2 reads SFDVKD. This CDR3 comprises 14 residues. V lost 5 bases and J lost 3, with 9 bases in between. The CDR3 DNA reads as TGTGCCACCAGTGTACCGGGAGACACCGGGGAGCTGTTTTTT. Amino acids: CATSVPGDTGELFF.

This clonotype was detected ten times or more. The chain couples TRBV30 to TRBJ1-1; D gene unclear. Germline-derived CDR1 and CDR2 are GTSNPN and SVGIG (reference sequence). The CDR3 is 12 amino acids. Trimming stripped 5 bases from V and 4 bases from J, with 11 bases between. The CDR3 reads CAWSIGPTEAFF. As DNA, the CDR3 is TGTGCCTGGTCTATAGGGCCCACTGAAGCTTTCTTT.

Many counts were recorded for this clonotype. V usage is TRBV5-1 and J usage is TRBJ2-3; TRBD2 might be the D (5 bases). The germline gives CDR1 SGHRS, CDR2 YFSETQ. The CDR3 covers 15 residues. V was cut by 1 base and J by 6 bases, with 15 bases left in between. The CDR3 region is CASSLSVGVGDTQYF. In DNA, the CDR3 is TGCGCCAGCAGCTTGTCAGTGGGAGTGGGGGATACGCAGTATTTT.

The chain has TRBV18 and TRBJ1-1; D is possibly TRBD1 (6 bases). The CDR3 contains 16 residues. Germline loops: CDR1 KGHSH, CDR2 LQKENI. V lost 1 base and J 0 bases, leaving 12 bases between the germline ends. In DNA form, the CDR3 reads TGTGCCAGCTCACCACGGGGACACTTTTTGAACACTGAAGCTTTCTTT. As protein: CASSPRGHFLNTEAFF.

In its sample, this clonotype was seen many times. This chain connects TRBV7-8 to TRBJ1-1; the D is unclear. The V gene's germline CDR1 is SGHVS and CDR2 FQNEAQ. The CDR3 is 15 residues long. V lost 1 base to trimming and J lost 1 base, with 10 bases between them. CDR3 in DNA: TGTGCCAGCAGCTTAGTGTGGGATCCGAACACTGAAGCTTTCTTT. Protein product: CASSLVWDPNTEAFF.

This clonotype has ten or more counts. The chain combines TRBV7-2 with TRBJ1-1, with D possibly TRBD1 on 6 matching bases. From germline, CDR1 is SGHTA and CDR2 FQGNSA. Trimming left V 5 bases short and J 5 bases short, with 12 bases between. The length of the CDR3 is 13 residues. This CDR3 reads CASSLHRDTEAFF. For the CDR3, the DNA is TGTGCCAGCAGCCTTCACAGGGATACTGAAGCTTTCTTT.

This clonotype was seen repeatedly, ten times or more. For the CDR3, the DNA is TGTGCCAGCAGCAAACGGAGGGAGGGAGATACGCAGTATTTT. Protein product: CASSKRREGDTQYF. This chain connects TRBV7-9 to TRBJ2-3, with 7 bases lining up with TRBD2. Germline trimming cut 5 bases from V and 5 bases from J; bases unmatched to any gene: 7. Germline V gene lookup returns CDR1 SEHNR and CDR2 FQNEAQ (reference sequence). This CDR3 has 14 residues.

The rearrangement joins TRBV5-6 to TRBJ1-5; possibly TRBD1 for D (6 bases). V gave up 6 bases and J gave up 0 bases, with 13 bases separating them. This CDR3 spans 15 amino acids. The germline V gene has CDR1 SGHDT and CDR2 YYEEEE. For the CDR3, the DNA is TGTGCCAGCACCCGGGCAGGGGATAGCAATCAGCCCCAGCATTTT. This translates into CASTRAGDSNQPQHF. Drawing the rest from reference TRBV5-6 and TRBJ1-5, the complete variable domain is DAGVTQSPTHLIKTRGQQVTLRCSPKSGHDTVSWYQQALGQGPQFIFQYYEEEERQRGNFPDRFSGHQFPNYSSELNVNALLLGDSALYLCASTRAGDSNQPQHFGDGTRLSIL.